This entry is about one T cell receptor (beta chain). It lacks a known antigen. No base qualities exist here, and no much larger clone lies one base off it. Relative to germline, V is 1 base shorter and J is 0 bases shorter, with 15 bases between their ends. The CDR3 starts with the cysteine, ends with the phenylalanine, and has 18 residues. Only the CDR3 DNA is retained, 54 bases long and in frame from the first base. CDR1 and CDR2, per the germline V gene, are LGHNA and YSLEER. The protocol used for the library was the immunoSEQ multiplex PCR assay. The multiplex PCR relied on a mix of 60 forward primers for TCR Vbeta segments and 13 reverse primers for TCR Jbeta segments. The CDR3 region of rearranged TCR beta genes was amplified from genomic DNA by a multiplex PCR assay. The Illumina HiSeq System was used to sequence the amplified TCR beta libraries as 87-base-pair reads. In the paper's pipeline: In a later analysis, roughly 80 million unique TCR beta chains were counted across the 650 to 750 repertoires, and around 11 million of these chains were shared by at least two donors. To remove PCR and sequencing errors, raw reads were error-corrected and collapsed into unique sequences using a nearest-neighbor algorithm that merged closely related sequences. V, D and J gene segments were assigned by aligning CDR3 sequences to IMGT reference sequences. Each retained sequence needed at least a six-nucleotide match to both a V gene segment and a J gene segment. Rearrangements were classified as productive when the CDR3 lacked stop codons and remained in frame with V and J, and all other rearrangements were classified as non-productive. Following IMGT convention, CDR3 was defined as the stretch from the second conserved V-encoded cysteine up to the conserved J-encoded phenylalanine. Sequences without an unambiguous match to a single V gene segment were excluded from the earlier analysis of several hundred of the donors. In an earlier analysis of around 600 of the donors, V segments were called functional above 56.7% productive rearrangements and were called segregating when the between-donor standard deviation exceeded 5%. A statistical classification framework was developed to diagnose cytomegalovirus status using the catalog of TCR beta chain sequences. In a later analysis, V and J genes were assigned by comparing TCR nucleotide sequences against IMGT/GENE-DB human TR gene sequences. A later analysis assigned CDR3 sequences and most-parsimonious VDJ recombination scenarios with the TCRdist pipeline. A later analysis defined each TCR beta chain by its CDR3 amino acid sequence plus V-gene family, and excluded reads lacking a unique V-gene family. In a later analysis, approximately 590 highly shared, low-generation-probability nucleotide sequences were removed to address suspected cross-contamination and a sequencing artifact. In a later analysis, a clonal expansion index was calculated for each public chain from normalized within-repertoire ranks of inferred template counts. A later analysis computed generation probabilities with a VDJ recombination model fitted to out-of-frame rearrangements, and checked the results against IGoR. A later analysis scored TCR-TCR, TCR-HLA and TCR-CMV co-occurrence with hypergeometric tests, applying a repertoire-size bias correction to TCR pairs. A later analysis estimated false discovery rates by permuting HLA or CMV assignments 20 times. In a later analysis, co-occurring TCRs were grouped using DBSCAN, with TCRdist sequence similarity added in when clustering inside HLA-allele-positive subsets. For co-occurrence clustering, repertoires with fewer than 30,000 or more than 120,000 public chains were excluded, along with a handful of repertoires with anomalous nucleotide sharing. Entries here come from immuneACCESS through TCRdb and include only in-frame sequences with V and J called. Some clones fail to appear in such tables; in the studies checked, an unresolved V gene covers under half of the shortfall, and the cause of the remainder is unknown. V and J calls and clone size are given by that table; D and trimming were obtained from the DNA. The sample table contains approximately 120,000 clones; only one count was recorded for roughly 78% of them. The leading ten clones occupy around 5.8% of the sample.

The record originates from a study of cytomegalovirus exposure and HLA in healthy donors (TCRdb year 2017). Background for the entire study: An earlier analysis of roughly 500 of the donors reported about 250 Gb of sequence data and 120 million or so unique TCR beta sequences from some 180 million T cells. Approximately 300 gigabases of sequencing data and around 85 million unique TCR sequences made up an early release that covered under 750 HLA-typed donors. Among the roughly 390 genotyped donors, approximately 81% belonged to the genetic ancestry cluster associated with self-reported Caucasian donors. The study was designed to test whether signatures of past pathogen exposure could be identified by cataloging public T cell receptors. The study used immunosequencing to profile the T cell repertoires of 600 to 850 subjects and linked those repertoires to cytomegalovirus serostatus. Along with the approximately 600-subject first cohort, a separate validation cohort of over a hundred different subjects was used. To predict cytomegalovirus infection status, the study combined high-throughput TCR immunosequencing, statistical association of individual TCRs with disease status, and machine learning. To study patterns of TCR occurrence, a later analysis re-analyzed previously published TCR beta repertoires from 600 to 750 donors and added high-resolution HLA genotyping. Rather than using new phenotypic data, the later analysis identified candidate immune exposures from TCR beta sequences and from how often those sequences occurred across donors. In an earlier analysis of several hundred of the donors, high-throughput TCR beta sequencing was used to judge whether each TCR beta V gene segment behaved as functional or pseudogenic. Donor age, sex, ethnicity and CMV serostatus were collected together with the repertoire data. In a later genetic analysis, genome-wide SNP genotypes for about 65% of the 666 donors were used, and that subset was treated as a discovery cohort. Every repertoire in the discovery cohort had been generated on one and the same sequencing platform. HLA typing covered class I and class II loci at four-digit resolution. Typing coverage differed by locus: A, B, C, DRB1 and DQB1 were typed in roughly 629-630 donors, DQA1 in approximately 520, DPA1 in some 570, and DPB1 in roughly 470. Four or five DR-DQ haplotypes were handled as single units for association and clustering, since linkage in the cohort was strong. Among some 400 genotyped donors of the cohort, an average of around 240,000 unique TCR beta nucleotide sequences were sequenced per donor, around 18% of them non-productive. What the authors observed across the whole study: According to a later analysis, parvovirus B19, influenza, CMV and Epstein-Barr virus appeared linked to several top co-occurrence clusters. While some public TCRs were present in many individuals, most TCR sequences turned up only very rarely across donors. Three of the identified cytomegalovirus-associated TCR beta chains were confirmed in vitro to be specific for cytomegalovirus antigens. A further reported finding was that TCR beta sequences accurately predicted the HLA-A and HLA-B alleles for most subjects in the first cohort. Because HLA typing was missing for some donors at each locus, association tests included only the typed subset. In a later analysis, HLA-associated TCR beta chains were found to be more clonally expanded and to have lower generation probabilities than equally common non-associated chains. Correlated functional status among segregating V segments might reflect linkage disequilibrium, but an unknown experimental factor could not be ruled out. The only immune exposure information available for the cohort was CMV serostatus. A cluster of highly shared sequence variants was judged likely to represent a technical artifact of the sequencing pipeline. In a later analysis, TCR association rates were found to vary across HLA loci, with the most associated TCRs seen for DRB1 alleles and the fewest for HLA-C alleles. According to the authors, the approach could potentially be generalized to other disease states and immunological phenotypes. Approximately 18 rarely observed V segments, including chromosome 9 orphons, were excluded from the earlier analysis of some 590 of the donors because counts were too low. In a later analysis, most CMV-associated TCR beta chains were found to appear HLA-restricted, with HLA associations seemingly driven largely by CMV exposure. In a later genetic analysis, fewer N-insertions in productive TCRs were reported among donors in an Asian-associated ancestry cluster than the roughly 670-donor mean. In both the original and validation cohorts, the classifier was reported to diagnose cytomegalovirus status with high specificity and sensitivity. In a later analysis, 15,000 to 20,000 TCR beta sequences were associated with specific HLA alleles at a false discovery rate of 0.05. Because the 87-base-pair reads could not distinguish some IMGT-functional V segments, including TRBV6-2 and TRBV6-3, those segments were excluded. An association between a missense DCLRE1C variant and V-gene and J-gene trimming of TCR beta chains was found in a later genetic analysis and replicated in an independent cohort. Presence/absence analyses assumed roughly uniform sequencing depth across donors, an assumption that may not hold. The study gave a list of more than 150 TCR beta chains associated with cytomegalovirus. In an earlier analysis of fewer than 750 of the donors, most TCR beta V segments were observed in productive rearrangements about 87% or about 30% of the time, broadly matching IMGT annotations. Strong co-occurrence of HLA alleles, especially DR and DQ, made assigning TCR associations to individual alleles difficult. The cohort was sequenced for TCR beta chains only, and without alpha or paired-chain data the features that could be detected were limited.

In total, approximately 700 healthy bone marrow donors made up the cohort. Cohort members were all nominally healthy when sampled, although unrecorded immune exposures were likely present. The donor tested CMV seronegative and was one of the 352 seronegative cohort members. Each donor provided a peripheral blood sample, and peripheral blood mononuclear cells were used for TCR beta sequencing. The Qiagen DNeasy Blood Extraction Kit was used to extract genomic DNA from the blood cell samples. This chain joins TRBV4-3 to TRBJ2-2; 6 matching bases give a weak D call of TRBD2. The sequence came from a middle-aged woman in good health and CMV-seronegative. Sequences were obtained from PBMCs. The nucleotide sequence is TGCGCCAGCAGCCAAGGCCAGACTAGACTAACGAACACCGGGGAGCTGTTTTTT. This gives the protein CASSQGQTRLTNTGELFF.